A single sample is the source of the 21 T cell receptor beta chains below, sequenced in a study of T cells in Graves' hyperthyroidism and ophthalmopathy. Researchers amplified the TCR beta CDR3 regions from RNA transcripts. The HTBI primer set drove a first-round RT-PCR of the TCR CDR3. One entry per CDR3 protein, called by TCRdb with MiXCR from the multiplex PCR reads. The data hold 550,000 to 600,000 distinct CDR3 sequences, with approximately 15% observed a single time. Sequencing input: blood. Receptor source: a woman under 30 with Graves' ophthalmopathy.

This clonotype was seen a few times. The V and J genes are TRBV6-4 and TRBJ2-3, with a tentative D call TRBD1 (5 bases). Germline CDR1 reads MRHNA; CDR2 reads SNTAGT. Trimming took 5 bases from V and 3 from J, leaving 18 bases between them. This CDR3 has 16 residues. The CDR3 here is CASSRVPGQQTDTQYF. In DNA, the CDR3 is TGTGCCAGCAGTAGGGTCCCCGGACAACAAACAGATACGCAGTATTTT.

This clonotype has a count of ten or more. The chain uses TRBV2 and TRBJ1-1; 7 bases map to TRBD1. Per germline, CDR1 SNHLY and CDR2 FYNNEI. This CDR3 contains 13 residues. V was clipped by 6 bases and J by 5 bases; unmatched bases: 6. The CDR3 sequence: CASRAGGGTEAFF. CDR3 DNA sequence: TGTGCCAGCAGAGCAGGGGGTGGAACTGAAGCTTTCTTT. The full variable domain, rest sourced from reference TRBV2 and TRBJ1-1, is EPEVTQTPSHQVTQMGQEVILRCVPISNHLYFYWYRQILGQKVEFLVSFYNNEISEKSEIFDDQFSVERPDGSNFTLKIRSTKLEDSAMYFCASRAGGGTEAFFGQGTRLTVV.

This clonotype was seen at least ten times. The chain joins TRBV27 to TRBJ2-1, with 7 nucleotides matching TRBD1. Germline V gene sequence: CDR1 MNHEY, CDR2 SMNVEV (reference sequence). The CDR3 totals 17 residues. Trimming took 2 bases from V and 4 from J; bases not matched to a gene: 11. Written as DNA, the CDR3 is TGTGCCAGCAGTTTACTGTCCTCGAGACAGGGATACAATGAGCAGTTCTTC. It yields the protein CASSLLSSRQGYNEQFF.

J is TRBJ2-7 and V is TRBV4-1, with D possibly being TRBD2 (5 bases). Germline-derived CDR1 and CDR2 are MGHRA and YSYEKL. Trimming removed 1 base from V and 6 bases from J, with 16 bases in between. There are 15 residues in the CDR3. The CDR3 DNA reads TGCGCCAGCAGCCAAGGGGAATACCGGACTTCCGAGCAGTACTTC. Translating it yields CASSQGEYRTSEQYF.

This clonotype came up many times. CDR3 loop: CASSTLARYEQYF. The CDR3 DNA follows: TGTGCCAGCAGTACTCTAGCCCGCTACGAGCAGTACTTC. This chain links TRBV27 with TRBJ2-7; D may be TRBD2 (5 bases). The length of the CDR3 is 13 residues. Trimming shortened V by 5 bases and J by 3 bases, and 11 bases separated the two germline ends. From germline, CDR1 is MNHEY and CDR2 SMNVEV (reference sequence).

This clonotype was seen many times. The rearrangement links TRBV18 to TRBJ1-4; tentative D call: TRBD1 (6 bases). Trimming cost V 6 bases and J 7 bases, with 15 bases left between them. This CDR3 is 14 amino acids long. The germline CDR1 and CDR2 sequences are KGHSH and LQKENI. CDR3 coding DNA: TGTGCCAGCTCCCCCGACAGGTTGGCTGAAAAACTGTTTTTT. Translating gives CASSPDRLAEKLFF.

In this sample, this clonotype turned up many times. The chain employs TRBV6-1 and TRBJ2-3, with 7 bases identical to TRBD1. The CDR3 has 15 residues. The germline V gene encodes CDR1 MNHNS and CDR2 SASEGT. The V gene end was trimmed by 6 bases and the J gene end by 2 bases; junction bases not matched to a gene: 8. DNA for the CDR3: TGTGCCAGCAGACCGGACAGGATAACCACAGATACGCAGTATTTT. Its translation is CASRPDRITTDTQYF.

The genes are TRBV4-1 and TRBJ1-2, with a possible D match to TRBD1 (6 bases). Trimming took 1 base from V and 4 from J, leaving 13 bases between them. CDR1 and CDR2 (germline): MGHRA, YSYEKL. The CDR3 is 15 residues long. CDR3 DNA: TGCGCCAGCAGCCAAGCTGCAGGGGCGGTCTATGGCTACACCTTC. Amino acids: CASSQAAGAVYGYTF.

This clonotype was found a few times. This may come from a read error, since a much larger clone is one base off. No conserved phenylalanine or tryptophan ends this CDR3, so it is likely a read error. CDR3 coding DNA: TGTGCCAGCAGTCAAGTGGGACAGGGGGTGCAGAACACTGAAGCTTTCCTT. Residues: CASSQVGQGVQNTEAFL. The chain employs TRBV12-3 or TRBV12-4 and TRBJ1-1; 11 nucleotides agree with TRBD1. J gave up 1 base and V 5 bases, and 9 bases lay outside the gene matches. CDR3 length: 17 amino acids.

The rearrangement uses TRBV10-3 and TRBJ1-2; D gene ambiguous. CDR1 and CDR2 from the germline V gene are ENHRY and SYGVKD. Trimming took off 3 bases at V and 3 bases at J, with 8 bases between the two ends. This CDR3 spans 13 amino acids. CDR3 sequence (DNA): TGTGCCATCAGTGAAAACAGTGACTATGGCTACACCTTC. Translation gives CAISENSDYGYTF.

This clonotype was detected ten times or more. The CDR3 reads CASSLEQGATGELFF. The DNA for the CDR3 is TGTGCCAGCAGCTTAGAACAGGGGGCGACCGGGGAGCTGTTTTTT. The V gene is TRBV11-2, the J gene TRBJ2-2; 9 nucleotides match TRBD1. J gave up 5 bases and V 0 bases, and 1 base lay outside the gene matches. CDR1 is SGHAT and CDR2 is FQNNGV in the germline V gene. This CDR3 contains 15 residues.

The rearrangement joins TRBV2 to TRBJ1-5; D uncertain. Trimming took 4 bases from V and 8 from J, leaving 6 bases between them. The germline CDR1 and CDR2 sequences are SNHLY and FYNNEI. The CDR3 runs to 11 residues. The CDR3 sequence is CASSATEPQHF. CDR3 coding DNA: TGTGCCAGCAGTGCCACAGAGCCCCAGCATTTT. Complete variable domain (other parts from reference TRBV2 and TRBJ1-5): EPEVTQTPSHQVTQMGQEVILRCVPISNHLYFYWYRQILGQKVEFLVSFYNNEISEKSEIFDDQFSVERPDGSNFTLKIRSTKLEDSAMYFCASSATEPQHFGDGTRLSIL.

This clonotype has only a few counts. This sequence joins TRBV9 and TRBJ1-1, with TRBD1 as a possible D gene (6 bases). The CDR3 runs 17 residues. Trimming pared 4 bases from V and 0 bases from J, leaving 19 bases between. The germline V gene encodes CDR1 SGDLS and CDR2 YYNGEE. The CDR3 sequence: CASSSKRDTNLNTEAFF. As DNA, the CDR3 is TGTGCCAGCAGCTCAAAGAGGGACACAAACTTGAACACTGAAGCTTTCTTT.

This clonotype was observed at least ten times. The genes are TRBV6-1 and TRBJ2-5; D gene ambiguous. This CDR3 comprises 14 residues. Per germline, CDR1 MNHNS and CDR2 SASEGT. With 1 base removed from V and 0 bases from J, the gap between germline ends came to 6 bases. For the CDR3, the DNA is TGTGCCAGCAGTGAAGAGGGTTACCAAGAGACCCAGTACTTC. This translates into CASSEEGYQETQYF.

This clonotype came up many times. The rearrangement uses TRBV27 and TRBJ1-5; D not resolved. CDR3 length equals 13 residues. CDR1 is MNHEY and CDR2 is SMNVEV in the germline V gene (reference sequence). Trimming cost V 5 bases and J 7 bases, with 12 bases left between them. The CDR3 nucleotides are TGTGCCAGCAGTCGGGCGCCCAGGCAGCCCCAGCATTTT. It codes for CASSRAPRQPQHF.

This clonotype has at least ten counts. The chain carries TRBV29-1 and TRBJ2-3; the match to TRBD1 covers 11 bases. The germline gives CDR1 SQVTM, CDR2 ANQGSEA. Trimming cost V 7 bases and J 4 bases; bases outside gene matches: 4. The CDR3 extends over 13 amino acids. The CDR3 loop is CSARDRGADTQYF. In nucleotides, the CDR3 is TGCAGCGCCCGGGACAGGGGGGCAGATACGCAGTATTTT.

The sample holds many counts of this clonotype. The chain is built from TRBV28 and TRBJ2-3; D could derive from TRBD1 or TRBD2 (5 bases each). This CDR3 has 16 amino acids. Germline CDR1 and CDR2: MDHEN and SYDVKM. With 5 bases removed from V and 0 bases from J, the gap between germline ends came to 15 bases. As DNA, the CDR3 is TGTGCCAGCAGTGGGATAGGGGAGATAAGCACAGATACGCAGTATTTT. Protein product: CASSGIGEISTDTQYF.

The rearrangement links TRBV4-1 to TRBJ2-1; weak D call: TRBD1 (6 bases). This CDR3 contains 16 residues. V dropped 0 bases and J dropped 8 bases, with 17 bases sitting between them. Germline V gene sequence: CDR1 MGHRA, CDR2 YSYEKL. CDR3 in DNA: TGCGCCAGCAGCCAAGATGTAGGCAGGGGTTTGGATGAGCAGTTCTTC. Protein product: CASSQDVGRGLDEQFF.

This chain connects TRBV7-9 to TRBJ1-5, with 7 bases that match TRBD1. Losses at the gene ends were 1 base for V and 7 bases for J; bases not matched to a gene: 7. CDR3 length: 15 residues. In germline, CDR1 is SEHNR, CDR2 FQNEAQ (reference sequence). The CDR3 nucleotides read TGTGCCAGCAGCTTAGGAAGGGGAGGGGGCCAGCCCCAGCATTTT. Protein: CASSLGRGGGQPQHF. Drawing the rest from reference TRBV7-9 and TRBJ1-5, the complete variable domain is DTGVSQNPRHKITKRGQNVTFRCDPISEHNRLYWYRQTLGQGPEFLTYFQNEAQLEKSRLLSDRFSAERPKGSFSTLEIQRTEQGDSAMYLCASSLGRGGGQPQHFGDGTRLSIL.

This chain connects TRBV19 to TRBJ2-1; weak D call: TRBD2 (6 bases). This CDR3 is 14 amino acids long. Trimming pared 4 bases from V and 7 bases from J, leaving 14 bases between. CDR1 is LNHDA and CDR2 is SQIVND in the germline V gene (reference sequence). Here the CDR3 DNA reads TGTGCCAGTAGTAGGGCAGGGACTGATAATGAGCAGTTCTTC. Its protein is CASSRAGTDNEQFF. Drawing the rest from reference TRBV19 and TRBJ2-1, the complete variable domain is DGGITQSPKYLFRKEGQNVTLSCEQNLNHDAMYWYRQDPGQGLRLIYYSQIVNDFQKGDIAEGYSVSREKKESFPLTVTSAQKNPTAFYLCASSRAGTDNEQFFGPGTRLTVL.

V is TRBV5-5 and J is TRBJ2-2, with unresolved D. The germline CDR1 and CDR2 sequences are SGHKS and YYEKEE (reference sequence). This CDR3 spans 14 amino acids. Trimming took off 2 bases at V and 5 bases at J, with 10 bases between the two ends. DNA of the CDR3: TGTGCCAGCAGCTTTTGGCAGTCAACCGGGGAGCTGTTTTTT. It encodes CASSFWQSTGELFF.